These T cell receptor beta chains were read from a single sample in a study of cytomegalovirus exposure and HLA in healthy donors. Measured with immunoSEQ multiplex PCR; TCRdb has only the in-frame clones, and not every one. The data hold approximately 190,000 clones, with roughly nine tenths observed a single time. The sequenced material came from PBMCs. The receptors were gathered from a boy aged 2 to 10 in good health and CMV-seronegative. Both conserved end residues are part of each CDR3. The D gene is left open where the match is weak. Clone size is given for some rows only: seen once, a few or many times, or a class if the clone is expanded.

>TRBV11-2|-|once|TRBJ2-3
TGTGCCAGCTCACCCCGCGGGGCGAGCACAGATACGCAGTATTTT
CASSPRGASTDTQYF
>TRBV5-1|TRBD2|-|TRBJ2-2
TGCGCCAGCAGCTTCCGGAGGGCTAGCGGGCTCCGAGGGAACACCGGGGAGCTGTTTTTT
CASSFRRASGLRGNTGELFF
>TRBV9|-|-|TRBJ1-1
TGTGCCAGCAGCGTAGATCAGTGGGGGGGGACGGCAGCTTTCTTT
CASSVDQWGGTAAFF
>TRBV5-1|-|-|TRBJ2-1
TGCGCCAGCAGCTTGGAACTATTGAATGAGCAGTTCTTC
CASSLELLNEQFF
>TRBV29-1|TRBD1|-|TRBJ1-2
TGCAGCGTCCAAGCCGACAGGACAGGGCGCTATGGCTACACCTTC
CSVQADRTGRYGYTF
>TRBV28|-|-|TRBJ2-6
TGTGCCAGCAGACCGGGGTTCGGCTCTGGGGCCAACGTCCTGACTTTC
CASRPGFGSGANVLTF
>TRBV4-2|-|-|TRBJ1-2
TGTGCCAGCAGCCAAGATGGGTCAGGTAACTATGGCTACACCTTC
CASSQDGSGNYGYTF
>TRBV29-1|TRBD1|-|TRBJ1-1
TGCAGCGTTGAATGGCAGGGGGTGCAGGCTTTCTTT
CSVEWQGVQAFF
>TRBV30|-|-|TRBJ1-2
TGTGCCTGGAGTGTAGGACTGAACTATGGCTACACCTTC
CAWSVGLNYGYTF
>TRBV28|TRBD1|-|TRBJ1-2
TGTGCCAGCAGACCTCGGACAGGGAGGGGCTACACCTTC
CASRPRTGRGYTF
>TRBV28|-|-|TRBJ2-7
TGTGCCAGCAGTCCCGTGGGGGCGAACTCCTACGAGCAGTACTTC
CASSPVGANSYEQYF
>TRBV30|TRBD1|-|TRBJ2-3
TGTGCCTGGATGGTACCTGGGACAGGGGGCACAGATACGCAGTATTTT
CAWMVPGTGGTDTQYF
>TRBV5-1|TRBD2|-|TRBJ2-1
TGCGCCAGCAGCTTTGGACTAGCGGGAGAGAATGAGCAGTTCTTC
CASSFGLAGENEQFF
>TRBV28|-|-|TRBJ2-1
TGTGCCAGCAGTTCGACTGCTATTAGCTCCTACAATGAGCAGTTCTTC
CASSSTAISSYNEQFF
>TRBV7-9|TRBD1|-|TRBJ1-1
TGTGCCAGCAGCTTATTACAGGGGGCGATGAACACTGAAGCTTTCTTT
CASSLLQGAMNTEAFF
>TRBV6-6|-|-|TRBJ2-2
TGTGCCAGTCTATCAGAGGCCGGGGAGCTGTTTTTT
CASLSEAGELFF
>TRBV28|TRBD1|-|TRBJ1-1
TGTGCCAGCAGTTTATTAACAGGGGAGGACACTGAAGCTTTCTTT
CASSLLTGEDTEAFF
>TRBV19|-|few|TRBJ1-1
TGTGCCAGTAGTAATCAGGGTGAAGCTTTCTTT
CASSNQGEAFF
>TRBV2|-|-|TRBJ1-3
TGTGCCAGCAGAGGTAGCGCCATATATTTT
CASRGSAIYF
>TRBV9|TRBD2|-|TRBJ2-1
TGTGCCAGCAGCGTATTGGGGCCGGGCGGGAGTAGACTGTTCTTC
CASSVLGPGGSRLFF
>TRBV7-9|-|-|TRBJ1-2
TGTGCCAGCAGCCTAGGGATTGGGACAACACTCTATGGCTACACCTTC
CASSLGIGTTLYGYTF
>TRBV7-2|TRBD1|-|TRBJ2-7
TGTGCCAGCAGCTCGGGCCGCGGGACAGGGGCATACGAGCAGTACTTC
CASSSGRGTGAYEQYF
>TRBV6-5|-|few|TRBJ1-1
TGTGCCAGCAGCCCCGACATTTACACTGAAGCTTTCTTT
CASSPDIYTEAFF
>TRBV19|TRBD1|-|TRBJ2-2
TGTGCCAGTAGTCTGGGACAGGGAGTTGCCGGGGAGCTGTTTTTT
CASSLGQGVAGELFF
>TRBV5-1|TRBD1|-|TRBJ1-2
TGCGCCAGCAGCCTAGGACAGGGTATTAACTATGGCTACACCTTC
CASSLGQGINYGYTF
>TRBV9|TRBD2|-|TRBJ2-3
TGTGCCAGCAGCGCAAGCGGGAGGGCAGATACGCAGTATTTT
CASSASGRADTQYF
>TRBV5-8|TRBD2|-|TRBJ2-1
TGTGCCAGCAGCTTGGTTGCGGGGGGATCCAATGAGCAGTTCTTC
CASSLVAGGSNEQFF
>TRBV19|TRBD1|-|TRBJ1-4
TGTGCCAGCCGATCCGGGACAGGGAAAGAAAAACTGTTTTTT
CASRSGTGKEKLFF
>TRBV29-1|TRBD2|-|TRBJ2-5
TGCAGCGTTGATCTAAAACTAGCGGGAGGGCCCTACCAAGAGACCCAGTACTTC
CSVDLKLAGGPYQETQYF
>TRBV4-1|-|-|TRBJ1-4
TGCGCCAGCAGCCAAGGCGACAGTGAAAAACTGTTTTTT
CASSQGDSEKLFF
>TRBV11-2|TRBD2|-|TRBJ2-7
TGTGCCAGCAGCTTGAGTAGCGGGAGTTTGTACTTC
CASSLSSGSLYF
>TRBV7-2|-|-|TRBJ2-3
TGTGCCAGCAGCCAACTCGGGGTCACAGATACGCAGTATTTT
CASSQLGVTDTQYF
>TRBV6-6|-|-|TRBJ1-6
TGTGCCACCCGCAAGACAGAGCTAAATTCACCCCTCCACTTT
CATRKTELNSPLHF
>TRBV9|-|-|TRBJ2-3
TGTGCCAGCAGCGTAAGATCCGGCGGCGCTAGCACAGATACGCAGTATTTT
CASSVRSGGASTDTQYF
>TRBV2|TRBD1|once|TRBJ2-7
TGTGCCAGCAGTCCTGGACAGGGCCTCTCCTACGAGCAGTACTTC
CASSPGQGLSYEQYF
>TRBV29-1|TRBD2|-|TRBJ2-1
TGCAGCGTTAACGACGAATCTGTACTAGCGGGGGGGTCGGATGAGCAGTTCTTC
CSVNDESVLAGGSDEQFF
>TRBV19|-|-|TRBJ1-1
TGTGCCACCTCAACCCCGAGATCGAACACTGAAGCTTTCTTT
CATSTPRSNTEAFF
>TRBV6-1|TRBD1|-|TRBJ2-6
TGTGCCAGCAGACCGACAGGGGCTGGGGCCAACGTCCTGACTTTC
CASRPTGAGANVLTF
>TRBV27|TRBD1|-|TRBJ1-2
TGTGCCAGCAGTGGGACAGCCTATGGCTACACCTTC
CASSGTAYGYTF
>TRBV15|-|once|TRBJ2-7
TGTGCCACCAGCAGGACGCTTGGGCACGAGCAGTACTTC
CATSRTLGHEQYF
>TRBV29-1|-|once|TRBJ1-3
TGCAGCGCCGCAGGACAGTCTACTGGAAACACCATATATTTT
CSAAGQSTGNTIYF
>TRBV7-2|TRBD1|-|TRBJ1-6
TGTGCCAGCAGAAACAGGGGTGAGGGGACACCCCTCCACTTT
CASRNRGEGTPLHF
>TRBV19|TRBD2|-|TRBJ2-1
TGTGCCAGTAGCTTCGCGGGGGATGAGCAGTTCTTC
CASSFAGDEQFF
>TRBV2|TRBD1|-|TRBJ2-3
TGTGCCAGCATGGGCGGGTACGGACAGGCGCAGTATTTT
CASMGGYGQAQYF
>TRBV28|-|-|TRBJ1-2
TGTGCCAGCAGTTTATACGGGGGAGGCTACACCTTC
CASSLYGGGYTF
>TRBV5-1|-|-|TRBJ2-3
TGCGCCAGCAGCTTGGTGGAGGCAGATACGCAGTATTTT
CASSLVEADTQYF
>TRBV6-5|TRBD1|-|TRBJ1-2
TGTGCCAGCAGAGACAGGGGGCAAGAAGGCTACACCTTC
CASRDRGQEGYTF
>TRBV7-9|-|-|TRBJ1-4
TGTGCCAGCAGCTTAGTGATGGGGGCGGAACTGTTTTTT
CASSLVMGAELFF
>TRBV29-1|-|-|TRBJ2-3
TGCAGCGTTGAAGAAGGGGGTAGCCCCCCGCAGTATTTT
CSVEEGGSPPQYF
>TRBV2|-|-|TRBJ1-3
TGTGCCAGCAGTGTGACAGGACCAGCGCAGGGAAACACCATATATTTT
CASSVTGPAQGNTIYF
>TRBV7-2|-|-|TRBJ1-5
TGTGCCAGCAGCCGACATTCTACGGATAGCAATCAGCCCCAGCATTTT
CASSRHSTDSNQPQHF
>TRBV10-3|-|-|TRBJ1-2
TGTGCCATCAGTGTGCTAAGTCCTAACTATGGCTACACCTTC
CAISVLSPNYGYTF
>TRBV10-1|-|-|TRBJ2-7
TGCGCCAGCAGCGTCGTGGCTGGGAGTTCCTACGAGCAGTACTTC
CASSVVAGSSYEQYF
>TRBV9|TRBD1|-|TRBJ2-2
TGTGCCAGCAGCGTAGGCTTACCGGGACAGGGAAGGACCGGGGAGCTGTTTTTT
CASSVGLPGQGRTGELFF
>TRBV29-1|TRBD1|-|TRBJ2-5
TGCAGCGCTTCGACGACAGGGGGCACAGAGACCCAGTACTTC
CSASTTGGTETQYF
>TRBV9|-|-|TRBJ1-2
TGTGCCAGCAGCGACCACGGGCGGGCAGGGGAGGGTTATGGCTACACCTTC
CASSDHGRAGEGYGYTF
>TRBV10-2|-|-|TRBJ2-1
TGCGCCAGCAGGCGCCACCAACCTGGTGAGCAGTTCTTC
CASRRHQPGEQFF
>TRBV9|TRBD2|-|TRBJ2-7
TGTACCAGCAGCGTAGGACTAGCGGGGGACTACGAGCAGTACTTC
CTSSVGLAGDYEQYF
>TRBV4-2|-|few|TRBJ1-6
TGTGCCAGCAGCCAAGATCCTGGGACCGCGGGATCACCCCTCCACTTT
CASSQDPGTAGSPLHF
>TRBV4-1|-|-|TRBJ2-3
TGCGCCAGCAGCCAAGATGGCAACCTTAGCCAGTATTTT
CASSQDGNLSQYF